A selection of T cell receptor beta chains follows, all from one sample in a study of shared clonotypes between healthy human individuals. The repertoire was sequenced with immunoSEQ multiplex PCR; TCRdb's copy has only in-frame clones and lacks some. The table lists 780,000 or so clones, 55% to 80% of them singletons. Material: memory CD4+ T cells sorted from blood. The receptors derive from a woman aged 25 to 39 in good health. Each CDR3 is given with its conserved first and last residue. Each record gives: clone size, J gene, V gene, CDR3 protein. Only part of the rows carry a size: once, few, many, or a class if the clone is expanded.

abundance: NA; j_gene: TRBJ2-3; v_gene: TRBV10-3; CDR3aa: CAIRAGLAGEGPDTQYF
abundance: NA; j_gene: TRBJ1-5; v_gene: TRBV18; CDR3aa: CASSRAEQGYQPQHF
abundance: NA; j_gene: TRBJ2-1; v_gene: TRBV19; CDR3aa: CASSTGQTPYNEQFF
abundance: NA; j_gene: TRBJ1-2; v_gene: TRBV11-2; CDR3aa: CASSLDRGSSVGGYTF
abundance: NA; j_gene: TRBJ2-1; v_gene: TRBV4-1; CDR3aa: CASSQEGGIDAYNEQFF
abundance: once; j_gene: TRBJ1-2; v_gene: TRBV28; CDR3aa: CASSSGQGVDGYTF
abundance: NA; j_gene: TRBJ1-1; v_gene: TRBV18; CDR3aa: CASSPGRDTEAFF
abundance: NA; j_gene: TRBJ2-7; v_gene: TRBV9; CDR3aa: CASSPQPQGSSSYEQYF
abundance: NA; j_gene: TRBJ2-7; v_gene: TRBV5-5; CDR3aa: CASSSRPGTYEQYF
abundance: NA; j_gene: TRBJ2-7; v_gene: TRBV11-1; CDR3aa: CASSLSPRGEQYF
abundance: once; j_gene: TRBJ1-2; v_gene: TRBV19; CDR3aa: CASSTTGLERANYGYTF